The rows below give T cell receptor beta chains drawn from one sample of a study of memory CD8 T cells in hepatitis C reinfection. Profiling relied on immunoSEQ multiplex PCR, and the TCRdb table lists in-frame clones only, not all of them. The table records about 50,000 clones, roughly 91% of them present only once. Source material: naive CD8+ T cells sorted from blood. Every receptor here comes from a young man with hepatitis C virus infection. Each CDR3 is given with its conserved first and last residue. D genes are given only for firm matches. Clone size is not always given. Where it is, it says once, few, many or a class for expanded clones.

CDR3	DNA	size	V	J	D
CASSIGGSQETQYF	TGTGCCAGCAGCATCGGGGGGTCCCAAGAGACCCAGTACTTC	once	TRBV11-2	TRBJ2-5	TRBD2
CASSLGSHPYNEQFF	TGTGCCAGCAGCTTGGGATCACATCCCTACAATGAGCAGTTCTTC	few	TRBV5-6	TRBJ2-1	NA
CASSLGLGDSPLHF	TGTGCCAGCAGCTTAGGCCTAGGGGATTCACCCCTCCACTTT	NA	TRBV7-9	TRBJ1-6	NA
CASTVPGTSDYEQYF	TGTGCCAGCACCGTGCCAGGGACTAGCGACTACGAGCAGTACTTC	NA	TRBV7-9	TRBJ2-7	TRBD2
CASSPWAGNTIYF	TGTGCCAGCAGCCCCTGGGCAGGAAACACCATATATTTT	NA	TRBV7-9	TRBJ1-3	NA
CASSDGTSGYNEQFF	TGTGCCAGCAGCGATGGGACTAGCGGGTACAATGAGCAGTTCTTC	once	TRBV27	TRBJ2-1	TRBD2
CASSYAAGGQPQHF	TGTGCCAGCAGTTACGCAGCCGGGGGTCAGCCCCAGCATTTT	NA	TRBV6-5	TRBJ1-5	NA
CASSFTGYEQYF	TGTGCCAGCAGCTTCACAGGATACGAGCAGTACTTC	few	TRBV5-6	TRBJ2-7	NA
CASSYGERAGYTEAFF	TGTGCCAGCAGTTACGGGGAGAGGGCCGGGTACACTGAAGCTTTCTTT	NA	TRBV6-6	TRBJ1-1	NA
CASRVAGGPTTGELFF	TGCGCCAGCAGGGTAGCGGGGGGGCCGACCACCGGGGAGCTGTTTTTT	once	TRBV10-2	TRBJ2-2	TRBD2
CAISGTAGGSNEQFF	TGTGCCATCAGTGGTACTGCGGGAGGATCAAATGAGCAGTTCTTC	NA	TRBV10-3	TRBJ2-1	TRBD2
CASSIGLAGGRHTDTQYF	TGTGCCAGTAGTATAGGCCTAGCGGGGGGGAGACACACAGATACGCAGTATTTT	NA	TRBV19	TRBJ2-3	TRBD2
CASSETGAGELFF	TGTGCCAGCAGCGAGACAGGGGCCGGGGAGCTGTTTTTT	NA	TRBV6-4	TRBJ2-2	TRBD1
CASSLPERGRSNTGELFF	TGTGCCAGCAGCTTACCCGAAAGGGGTCGTTCCAACACCGGGGAGCTGTTTTTT	NA	TRBV11-3	TRBJ2-2	NA
CASSSRGLAGGTETQYF	TGTGCCAGCAGCTCGAGGGGACTAGCGGGGGGCACGGAGACCCAGTACTTC	NA	TRBV7-9	TRBJ2-5	TRBD2
CASSLGAGSNNEQFF	TGTGCCAGCAGCTTAGGGGCGGGATCTAACAATGAGCAGTTCTTC	NA	TRBV11-2	TRBJ2-1	NA
CASTTLAGGYSGELFF	TGTGCCAGCACCACCCTAGCGGGAGGATACTCCGGGGAGCTGTTTTTT	NA	TRBV27	TRBJ2-2	TRBD2
CASSVPQGAGTNEQFF	TGTGCCAGCAGCGTGCCACAGGGGGCAGGTACTAATGAGCAGTTCTTC	once	TRBV7-2	TRBJ2-1	TRBD1
CASSPDSFNEKLFF	TGTGCCAGCAGCCCGGACAGCTTCAATGAAAAACTGTTTTTT	NA	TRBV6-6	TRBJ1-4	NA
CASSLPLAGATDTQYF	TGTGCCAGCAGCTTACCCTTAGCGGGAGCCACAGATACGCAGTATTTT	NA	TRBV7-9	TRBJ2-3	TRBD2
CASSGGLAGYNEQFF	TGTGCCAGCAGCGGGGGTCTAGCGGGGTACAATGAGCAGTTCTTC	NA	TRBV27	TRBJ2-1	TRBD2
CASSQGTLDQETQYF	TGCGCCAGCAGCCAGGGGACACTCGACCAAGAGACCCAGTACTTC	NA	TRBV4-1	TRBJ2-5	NA
CASSLGQGDADTQYF	TGTGCCAGCAGCTTAGGACAGGGGGATGCAGATACGCAGTATTTT	NA	TRBV7-9	TRBJ2-3	TRBD1
CASSAGDRVRNTEAFF	TGCGCCAGCAGCGCCGGGGACAGGGTTAGGAACACTGAAGCTTTCTTT	NA	TRBV5-1	TRBJ1-1	TRBD1
CASSPQGEDQPQHF	TGTGCCAGCAGTCCACAGGGGGAAGATCAGCCCCAGCATTTT	NA	TRBV6-5	TRBJ1-5	TRBD1
CASSVVDDRGEQFF	TGTGCCAGCAGCGTAGTCGATGATCGGGGGGAGCAGTTCTTC	NA	TRBV9	TRBJ2-1	NA
CSVEVGHSNTEAFF	TGCAGCGTTGAAGTGGGGCATTCCAACACTGAAGCTTTCTTT	NA	TRBV29-1	TRBJ1-1	NA
CASSLGRGPAYNEQFF	TGTGCCAGCAGCTTAGGCAGGGGACCAGCCTACAATGAGCAGTTCTTC	NA	TRBV7-9	TRBJ2-1	NA
CASSQDPRVSNYGYTF	TGCGCCAGCAGCCAAGATCCCAGGGTTAGTAACTATGGCTACACCTTC	NA	TRBV4-1	TRBJ1-2	NA
CASSLYAGIEAFF	TGTGCCAGCAGCTTGTACGCAGGGATCGAAGCTTTCTTT	few	TRBV5-8	TRBJ1-1	NA
CASSLVGGENEQFF	TGTGCCAGCAGCTTAGTAGGAGGTGAGAATGAGCAGTTCTTC	NA	TRBV7-9	TRBJ2-1	NA
CASSLNPFSGQGGINEQFF	TGTGCCAGCAGCTTAAATCCATTCTCGGGACAGGGGGGGATCAATGAGCAGTTCTTC	once	TRBV7-3	TRBJ2-1	TRBD1
CASSARPGANSPLHF	TGTGCCAGCAGCGCCCGGCCGGGAGCAAATTCACCCCTCCACTTT	few	TRBV9	TRBJ1-6	NA
CASRGGQTYEQYF	TGTGCCAGTAGGGGCGGGCAGACCTACGAGCAGTACTTC	NA	TRBV19	TRBJ2-7	NA
CASTADMNTEAFF	TGTGCCTCAACGGCGGACATGAACACTGAAGCTTTCTTT	NA	TRBV30	TRBJ1-1	NA